This T cell receptor (beta chain) was sequenced in a study of blood T cell repertoires in COVID-19. About the research overall: T cells, B-cell-depleted T cells, or PBMCs provided the cDNA or gDNA that served as material.

The CDR3 runs 16 residues. The germline gives CDR1 LGHNA, CDR2 YSLEER. V lost 0 bases and J lost 0; bases outside the gene matches: 2. Per the authors' pipeline: From reference gene primer amplification, estimates of nucleated cell counts were derived. The table came from immunoSEQ multiplex PCR; TCRdb's copy has only in-frame clones and leaves some out. That table gives V, J and clone size, and the DNA gave D and trimming. Of about 78,000 clones listed, roughly nine tenths are singletons. Sequenced: peripheral blood. This sequence originates from a woman of 80 years or more with active or convalescent COVID-19. V gene TRBV4-3 combines with J gene TRBJ2-3, with TRBD2 identical over 8 bases. The CDR3 bases are TGCGCCAGCAGCCAAGATCCTAGCGGGAGCACAGATACGCAGTATTTT. Protein product: CASSQDPSGSTDTQYF.